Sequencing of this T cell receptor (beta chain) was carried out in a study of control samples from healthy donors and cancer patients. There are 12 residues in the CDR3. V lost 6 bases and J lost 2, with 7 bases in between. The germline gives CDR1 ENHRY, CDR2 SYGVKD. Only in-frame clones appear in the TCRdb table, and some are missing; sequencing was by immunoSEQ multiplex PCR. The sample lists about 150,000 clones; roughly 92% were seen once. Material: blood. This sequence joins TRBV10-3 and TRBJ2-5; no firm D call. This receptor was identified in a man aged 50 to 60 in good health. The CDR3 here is CAISGEQETQYF. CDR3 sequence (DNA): TGTGCCATCAGCGGAGAGCAAGAGACCCAGTACTTC.